Listed below are T cell receptor beta chains from one sample, sequenced in a study of CD8 T cells in Susac syndrome. Via MiXCR, TCRdb re-called the immunoSEQ multiplex PCR reads, giving one row per CDR3 protein. Altogether around 300,000 distinct CDR3 sequences are present, about 88% being singletons, with the ten largest covering approximately 0.18%. Sequencing used CD8+ T cells from PBMCs. The receptors here all came from a human donor with multiple sclerosis. CDR3s include the opening cysteine and the closing phenylalanine or tryptophan. A D gene is named only where the DNA matches it firmly. Clone size is stated in some rows and not others, as once, few, many or a class when expanded.

j_gene,abundance,v_gene,d_gene,CDR3nt,CDR3aa
TRBJ2-6,NA,TRBV7-9,TRBD1,TGTGCCAGCAGCAGACAGGGTGAGGGGGCCAACGTCCTGACTTTC,CASSRQGEGANVLTF
TRBJ2-3,NA,TRBV6-5,NA,TGTGCCAGCAGATCGACCGGGACACGCACAGATACGCAGTATTTT,CASRSTGTRTDTQYF
TRBJ2-1,NA,TRBV4-1,TRBD2,TGCGCCAGCAGCCCTCTAGCGGTTCCCCCCCGTGAAAAGAATGAGCAGTTCTTC,CASSPLAVPPREKNEQFF
TRBJ1-3,once,TRBV9,NA,TGTGCCAGCAGCCACGGGCCGCTCTCTGGAAACACCATATATTTT,CASSHGPLSGNTIYF
TRBJ2-3,NA,TRBV29-1,TRBD1,TGCAGCGTTGAATTCTGGGGACAGCTCACAGATACGCAGTATTTT,CSVEFWGQLTDTQYF
TRBJ1-2,NA,TRBV12-5,NA,TGTGCTAGTGGAGAGGGGGGGGCGTTTGGCTACACCTTC,CASGEGGAFGYTF
TRBJ1-1,NA,TRBV10-3,NA,TGTGCCATCAGTGAGTCGAGACATTCACCGAAGCAAGCTTTCTTT,CAISESRHSPKQAFF
TRBJ2-1,NA,TRBV12-3/TRBV12-4,TRBD1,TGTGCCAGCAGTGACCATACGGGACAGGGATACAATGAGCAGTTCTTC,CASSDHTGQGYNEQFF
TRBJ2-1,NA,TRBV7-9,TRBD2,TGTGCCAGCAGCCTGACTAGCAGCGATGAGCAGTTCTTC,CASSLTSSDEQFF
TRBJ1-2,NA,TRBV5-4,NA,TGTGCCAGCAGCTTGGCGGCCCAGCTAGGCTATGGCTACACCTTC,CASSLAAQLGYGYTF
TRBJ2-7,NA,TRBV3-1,TRBD2,TGTGCCAGCAGCCAAGATAATAGGCGGGAGGTAACCTACGAGCAGTACTTC,CASSQDNRREVTYEQYF
TRBJ2-7,NA,TRBV7-8,NA,TGTGCCAGCAGCACCTCTAGGAGCCCCTACGAGCAGTACTTC,CASSTSRSPYEQYF
TRBJ2-6,NA,TRBV15,TRBD1,TGTGCCACCAGGTCCGGGACAGGGAATTTAGCTGGGGCCAACGTCCTGACTTTC,CATRSGTGNLAGANVLTF
TRBJ2-2,NA,TRBV20-1,NA,TGCAGTGCTAGAGGGCGAGGGGCGCAGGTCCCCGGGGAGCTGTTTTTT,CSARGRGAQVPGELFF
TRBJ1-6,few,TRBV7-9,TRBD1,TGTGCCAGCAAAATAGACTCCGACAGGGTAGTTTCACCCCTCCACTTT,CASKIDSDRVVSPLHF
TRBJ2-7,NA,TRBV13,NA,TGTGCCAGCAGCTCCCACGTCGAGGGGGGAAATATCTACGAGCAGTACTTC,CASSSHVEGGNIYEQYF
TRBJ2-7,NA,TRBV10-3,NA,TGTGCCATCAAGGACGGCCCCTACGAGCAGTACTTC,CAIKDGPYEQYF
TRBJ2-7,once,TRBV28,TRBD1,TGTGCCAGCAGGACCGGGACAGGGTGGGGCTACGAGCAGTACTTC,CASRTGTGWGYEQYF
TRBJ1-3,NA,TRBV18,NA,TGTGCCAGCTCAGGAAACACCATATATTTT,CASSGNTIYF
TRBJ1-1,NA,TRBV7-9,NA,TGTGCCAGCCAGATATGGGGGGCTGAAGCTTTCTTT,CASQIWGAEAFF
TRBJ2-1,NA,TRBV29-1,TRBD2,TGCAGCGTTGGTGGGGAGGCGGGGGGCCCCAGCTCCTACAATGAGCAGTTCTTC,CSVGGEAGGPSSYNEQFF
TRBJ2-1,once,TRBV5-1,NA,TGCGCCAGCAGCTTGGTCCAGGGAACCGACAATGAGCAGTTCTTC,CASSLVQGTDNEQFF
TRBJ2-1,NA,TRBV27,NA,TGTGCCAGCAGTTTATGGGGGGGCGAGCAGTTCTTC,CASSLWGGEQFF
TRBJ2-7,NA,TRBV2,TRBD1,TGTGCCAGCACCGTACAGGGGGCGGCCTACGAGCAGTACTTC,CASTVQGAAYEQYF
TRBJ2-3,NA,TRBV10-2,NA,TGCGCCAGCAGTGAGTCAAGACAGACCCCTAGCACAGATACGCAGTATTTT,CASSESRQTPSTDTQYF
TRBJ1-2,NA,TRBV20-1,NA,TGCAGTGCGCCAGGGTATATCACCTTC,CSAPGYITF
TRBJ2-3,NA,TRBV6-2/TRBV6-3,NA,TGTGCCAGCAGTCCCTCAGCGGCCCCCTTGGCCGGCACAGATACGCAGTATTTT,CASSPSAAPLAGTDTQYF
TRBJ1-2,NA,TRBV12-3/TRBV12-4,NA,TGTGCCAGCACAAACCAAGTCCGGGGAGTCGCCTATGGCTACACCTTC,CASTNQVRGVAYGYTF
TRBJ2-1,NA,TRBV4-3,NA,TGCGCCAGCAGCCAAGGTCGGGGGAGCTCCTACAATGAGCAGTTCTTC,CASSQGRGSSYNEQFF
TRBJ2-7,NA,TRBV16,NA,TGTGCCAGCAGCCAAACGGGGCTGGGGGCCGAGCAGTACTTC,CASSQTGLGAEQYF
TRBJ2-6,NA,TRBV6-5,NA,TGTGCCAGCAGTTACGCGTACTCTGGGGCCAACGTCCTGACTTTC,CASSYAYSGANVLTF
TRBJ2-2,NA,TRBV19,TRBD2,TGTGCCAGTACCTCCCTGGGGGGGGGAACCGGGGAGCTGTTTTTT,CASTSLGGGTGELFF
TRBJ2-1,NA,TRBV6-5,NA,TGTGCCAGCGAGAGCGGGTTCGGGAATGAGCAGTTCTTC,CASESGFGNEQFF
TRBJ2-7,NA,TRBV28,TRBD1,TGTGCCAGCAGTCTCCACAGGGGATCCGAGCAGTACTTC,CASSLHRGSEQYF
TRBJ1-1,NA,TRBV3-1,TRBD1,TGTGCCAGCAGCCAAGCGTGGACAGGGCCGTACACTGAAGCTTTCTTT,CASSQAWTGPYTEAFF
TRBJ2-2,NA,TRBV2,TRBD1,TGTGCCAGCAGTGGGACAGGACCGAACACCGGGGAGCTGTTTTTT,CASSGTGPNTGELFF
TRBJ2-3,NA,TRBV4-2,TRBD2,TGTGCCAGCAGCCAATTTTGGGGAAGCGGGAGAGGTCGATTAGGGCAGTATTTT,CASSQFWGSGRGRLGQYF
TRBJ1-6,NA,TRBV10-1,NA,TGCGCCAGCAGCGACCAAAGCTCCTATAATTCACCCCTCCACTTT,CASSDQSSYNSPLHF
TRBJ2-1,NA,TRBV20-1,TRBD2,TGCAGTGGTTCAGAGCGGGGGGGTTTCAATGAGCAGTTCTTC,CSGSERGGFNEQFF
TRBJ1-5,once,TRBV6-2/TRBV6-3,TRBD1,TGTGCCAGCAGTCCCGGACAGGAAGGGGAGCCCCAGCATTTT,CASSPGQEGEPQHF
TRBJ1-1,NA,TRBV2,NA,TGTGCCAGCAGCCCAACGGATTGGGGGAACACTGAAGCTTTCTTT,CASSPTDWGNTEAFF
TRBJ1-5,NA,TRBV12-3/TRBV12-4,NA,TGTGCCAGCAGTTTGGCCCCGCAGGGTAGCAATCAGCCCCAGCATTTT,CASSLAPQGSNQPQHF
TRBJ2-7,NA,TRBV6-6,NA,TGTGCCAGCAGTTCTCCACAGGGTTCCTACGAGCAGTACTTC,CASSSPQGSYEQYF
TRBJ2-2,NA,TRBV6-1,TRBD1,TGTGCCTGCAGGACAGGGGGCCCCGGGGAGCTGTTTTTT,CACRTGGPGELFF
TRBJ2-3,NA,TRBV5-4,TRBD2,TGTGCCAGCAGCCTAGGACTAGCGGCGAGCACAGATACGCAGTATTTT,CASSLGLAASTDTQYF
TRBJ2-1,NA,TRBV15,NA,TGTGCCACCAGCAGTGAGGGGGTTAATTACAATGAGCAGTTCTTC,CATSSEGVNYNEQFF
TRBJ1-4,NA,TRBV30,NA,TGTGCCTGGAGCGCATTTGGTGAAAAACTGTTTTTT,CAWSAFGEKLFF
TRBJ2-1,once,TRBV28,NA,TGTGCCAGCAGTTTTGTGACAGACAGGCCCTACAATGAGCAGTTCTTC,CASSFVTDRPYNEQFF